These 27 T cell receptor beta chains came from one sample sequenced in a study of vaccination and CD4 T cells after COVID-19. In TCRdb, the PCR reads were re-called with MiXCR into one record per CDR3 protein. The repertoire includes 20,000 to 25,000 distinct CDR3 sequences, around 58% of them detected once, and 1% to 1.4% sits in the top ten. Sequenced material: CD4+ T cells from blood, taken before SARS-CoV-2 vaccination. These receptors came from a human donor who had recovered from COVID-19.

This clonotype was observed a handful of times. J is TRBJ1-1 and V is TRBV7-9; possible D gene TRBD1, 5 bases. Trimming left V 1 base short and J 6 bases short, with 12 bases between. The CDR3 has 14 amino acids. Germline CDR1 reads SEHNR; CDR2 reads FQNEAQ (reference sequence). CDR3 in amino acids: CASSLDGGSSEAFF. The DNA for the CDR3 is TGTGCCAGCAGCTTAGATGGGGGTTCCTCTGAAGCTTTCTTT. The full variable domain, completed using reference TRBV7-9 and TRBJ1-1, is DTGVSQNPRHKITKRGQNVTFRCDPISEHNRLYWYRQTLGQGPEFLTYFQNEAQLEKSRLLSDRFSAERPKGSFSTLEIQRTEQGDSAMYLCASSLDGGSSEAFFGQGTRLTVV.

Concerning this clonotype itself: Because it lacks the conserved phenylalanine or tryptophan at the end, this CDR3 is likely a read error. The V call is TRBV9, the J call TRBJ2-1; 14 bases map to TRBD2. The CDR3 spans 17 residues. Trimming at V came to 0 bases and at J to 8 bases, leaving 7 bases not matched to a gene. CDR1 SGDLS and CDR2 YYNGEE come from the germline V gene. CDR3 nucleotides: TGTGCCAGCAGCGTAGGAAAGGGACTAGCGGGAGTGGATGAGCAGTTCTCC. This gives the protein CASSVGKGLAGVDEQFS.

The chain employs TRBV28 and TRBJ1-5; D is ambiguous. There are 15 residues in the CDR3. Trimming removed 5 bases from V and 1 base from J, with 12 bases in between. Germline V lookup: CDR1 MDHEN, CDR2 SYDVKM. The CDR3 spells CASSTPSQSNQPQHF. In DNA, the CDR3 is TGTGCCAGCAGTACCCCGTCCCAGAGCAATCAGCCCCAGCATTTT.

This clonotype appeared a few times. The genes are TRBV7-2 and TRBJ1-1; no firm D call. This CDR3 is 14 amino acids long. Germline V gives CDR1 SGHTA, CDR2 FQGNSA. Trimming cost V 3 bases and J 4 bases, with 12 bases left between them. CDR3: CASSFTASGTEAFF. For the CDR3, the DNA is TGTGCCAGCAGCTTTACAGCCAGTGGCACTGAAGCTTTCTTT.

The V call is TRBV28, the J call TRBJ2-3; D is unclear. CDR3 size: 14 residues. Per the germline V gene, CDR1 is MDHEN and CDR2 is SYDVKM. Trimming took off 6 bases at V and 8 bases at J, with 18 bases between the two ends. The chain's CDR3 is CASRSQSTQSTQYF. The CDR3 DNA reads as TGTGCCAGCAGGTCCCAATCCACGCAGAGTACGCAGTATTTT. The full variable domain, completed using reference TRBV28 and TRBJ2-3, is DVKVTQSSRYLVKRTGEKVFLECVQDMDHENMFWYRQDPGLGLRLIYFSYDVKMKEKGDIPEGYSVSREKKERFSLILESASTNQTSMYLCASRSQSTQSTQYFGPGTRLTVL.

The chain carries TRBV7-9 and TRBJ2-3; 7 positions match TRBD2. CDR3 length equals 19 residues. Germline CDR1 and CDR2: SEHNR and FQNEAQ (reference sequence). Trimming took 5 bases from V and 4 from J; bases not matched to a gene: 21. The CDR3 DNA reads TGTGCCAGCAGCGAACCCCTCGAACTCTTTGGCGGGAGCTCAGATACGCAGTATTTT. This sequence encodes CASSEPLELFGGSSDTQYF.

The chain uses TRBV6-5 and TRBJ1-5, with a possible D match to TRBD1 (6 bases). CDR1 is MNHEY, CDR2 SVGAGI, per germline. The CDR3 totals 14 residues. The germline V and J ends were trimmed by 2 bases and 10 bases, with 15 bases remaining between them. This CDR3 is CASSYVSGAIPQHF. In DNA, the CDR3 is TGTGCCAGCAGTTACGTTTCAGGGGCCATTCCCCAGCATTTT.

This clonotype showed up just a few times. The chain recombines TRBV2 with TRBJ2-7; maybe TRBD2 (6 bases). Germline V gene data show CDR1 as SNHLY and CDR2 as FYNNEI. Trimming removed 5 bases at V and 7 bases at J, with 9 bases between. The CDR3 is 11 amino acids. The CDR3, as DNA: TGTGCCAGCAGTTCCGCGGGAGAGCAGTACTTC. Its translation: CASSSAGEQYF.

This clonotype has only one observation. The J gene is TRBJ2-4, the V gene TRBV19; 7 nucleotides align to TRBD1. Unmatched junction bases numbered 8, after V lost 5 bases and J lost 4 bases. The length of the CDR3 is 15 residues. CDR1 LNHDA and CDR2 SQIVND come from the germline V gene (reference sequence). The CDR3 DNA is TGTGCCAGTAGTCCCGTCGACAGGGTGAAAAACATTCAGTACTTC. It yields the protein CASSPVDRVKNIQYF.

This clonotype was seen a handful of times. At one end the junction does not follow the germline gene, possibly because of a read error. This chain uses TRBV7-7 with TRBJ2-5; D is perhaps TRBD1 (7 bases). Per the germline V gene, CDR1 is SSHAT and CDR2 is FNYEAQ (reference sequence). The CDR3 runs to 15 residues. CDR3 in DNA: TGTGCTAGCAGTCCCAGGGCAGGGGGGTCGGGGACCCAGTACTTC. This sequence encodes CASSPRAGGSGTQYF. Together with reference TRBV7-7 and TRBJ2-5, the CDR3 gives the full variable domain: GAGVSQSPRYKVTKRGQDVTLRCDPISSHATLYWYQQALGQGPEFLTYFNYEAQPDKSGLPSDRFSAERPEGSISTLTIQRTEQRDSAMYRCASSPRAGGSGTQYFGPGTRLLVL.

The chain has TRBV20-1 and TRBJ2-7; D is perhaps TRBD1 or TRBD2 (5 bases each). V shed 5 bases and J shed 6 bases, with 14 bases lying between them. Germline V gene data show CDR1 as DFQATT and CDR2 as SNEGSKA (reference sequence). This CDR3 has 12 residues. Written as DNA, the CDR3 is TGCAGTGCTCAGGGTGGGGGAATCGAGCAGTACTTC. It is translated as CSAQGGGIEQYF.

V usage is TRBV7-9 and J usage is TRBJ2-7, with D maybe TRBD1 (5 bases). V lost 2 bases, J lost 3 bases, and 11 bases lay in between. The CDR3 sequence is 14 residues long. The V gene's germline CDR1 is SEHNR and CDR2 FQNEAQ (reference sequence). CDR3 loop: CASSLTGASYEQYF. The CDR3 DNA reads TGTGCCAGCAGCTTAACAGGAGCTAGCTACGAGCAGTACTTC.

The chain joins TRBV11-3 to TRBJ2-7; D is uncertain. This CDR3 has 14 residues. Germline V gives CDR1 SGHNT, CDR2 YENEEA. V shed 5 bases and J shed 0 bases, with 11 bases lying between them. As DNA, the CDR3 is TGTGCCAGCAGCCCCCGAGGCAGCTCCTACGAGCAGTACTTC. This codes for CASSPRGSSYEQYF.

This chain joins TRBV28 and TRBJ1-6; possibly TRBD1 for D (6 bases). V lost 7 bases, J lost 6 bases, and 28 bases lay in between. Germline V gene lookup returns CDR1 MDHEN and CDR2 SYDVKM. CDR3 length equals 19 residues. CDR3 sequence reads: CASTTRPWGAGYSNSPLHF. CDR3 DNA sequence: TGTGCCAGCACAACGAGGCCATGGGGGGCAGGGTATAGTAATTCACCCCTCCACTTT.

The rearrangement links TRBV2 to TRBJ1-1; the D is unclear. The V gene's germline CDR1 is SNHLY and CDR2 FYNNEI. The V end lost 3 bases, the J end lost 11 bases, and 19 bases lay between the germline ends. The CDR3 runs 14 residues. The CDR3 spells CASSDLQSPREAFF. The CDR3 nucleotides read TGTGCCAGCAGTGATCTCCAGTCCCCTCGGGAGGCTTTCTTT.

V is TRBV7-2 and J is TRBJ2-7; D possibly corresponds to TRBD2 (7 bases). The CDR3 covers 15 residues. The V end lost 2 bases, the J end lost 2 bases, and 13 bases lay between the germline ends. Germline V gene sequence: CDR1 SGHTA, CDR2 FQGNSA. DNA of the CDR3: TGTGCCAGCAGCTTATGGGGGGGCTCTACCTACGAGCAGTACTTC. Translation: CASSLWGGSTYEQYF.

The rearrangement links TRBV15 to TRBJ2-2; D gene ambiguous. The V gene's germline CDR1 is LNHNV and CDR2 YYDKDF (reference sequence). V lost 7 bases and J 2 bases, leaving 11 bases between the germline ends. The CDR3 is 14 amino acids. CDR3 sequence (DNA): TGTGCCACCACTTACATCCGAAACACCGGGGAGCTGTTTTTT. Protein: CATTYIRNTGELFF.

The CDR3 DNA follows: TGCAGTGCTAAAAGAGATAGCAATCAGCCCCAGCATTTT. It is translated as CSAKRDSNQPQHF. This sequence joins TRBV20-1 and TRBJ1-5; no definite D call. The CDR3 sequence is 13 residues long. Trimming cost V 4 bases and J 0 bases, with 7 bases left between them. CDR1 and CDR2 (germline): DFQATT, SNEGSKA (reference sequence).

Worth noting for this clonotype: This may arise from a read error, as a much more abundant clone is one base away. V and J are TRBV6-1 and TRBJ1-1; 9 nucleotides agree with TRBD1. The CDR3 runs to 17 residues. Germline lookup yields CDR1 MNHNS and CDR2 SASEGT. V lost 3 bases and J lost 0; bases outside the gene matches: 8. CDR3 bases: TGTGCCAGCAGTGAGGAACAGGGGGCACCCATGAACACTGAAGCTTTCTTT. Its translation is CASSEEQGAPMNTEAFF.

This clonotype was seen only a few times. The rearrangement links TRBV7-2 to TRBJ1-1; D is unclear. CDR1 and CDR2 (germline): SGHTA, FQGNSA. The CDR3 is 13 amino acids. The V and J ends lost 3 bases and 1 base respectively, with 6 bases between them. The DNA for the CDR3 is TGTGCCAGCAGCTTCGCGCAGAACACTGAAGCTTTCTTT. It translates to CASSFAQNTEAFF. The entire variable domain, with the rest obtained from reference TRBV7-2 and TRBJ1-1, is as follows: GAGVSQSPSNKVTEKGKDVELRCDPISGHTALYWYRQSLGQGLEFLIYFQGNSAPDKSGLPSDRFSAERTGGSVSTLTIQRTQQEDSAVYLCASSFAQNTEAFFGQGTRLTVV.

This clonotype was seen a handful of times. The CDR3 spells CSALSREYQETQYF. The CDR3 DNA sequence: TGCAGTGCTCTATCGCGGGAGTACCAAGAGACCCAGTACTTC. V usage is TRBV20-1 and J usage is TRBJ2-5, with TRBD2 identical over 7 bases. Unmatched junction bases numbered 6, after V lost 5 bases and J lost 0 bases. Germline V gene data show CDR1 as DFQATT and CDR2 as SNEGSKA (reference sequence). This CDR3 has 14 residues.

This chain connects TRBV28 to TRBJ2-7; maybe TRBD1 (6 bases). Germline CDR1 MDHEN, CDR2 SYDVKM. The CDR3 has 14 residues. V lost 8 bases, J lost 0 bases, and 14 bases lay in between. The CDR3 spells CASVGTSYSYEQYF. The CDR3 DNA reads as TGTGCCAGCGTTGGGACATCGTACTCCTACGAGCAGTACTTC. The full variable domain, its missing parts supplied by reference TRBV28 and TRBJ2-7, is DVKVTQSSRYLVKRTGEKVFLECVQDMDHENMFWYRQDPGLGLRLIYFSYDVKMKEKGDIPEGYSVSREKKERFSLILESASTNQTSMYLCASVGTSYSYEQYFGPGTRLTVT.

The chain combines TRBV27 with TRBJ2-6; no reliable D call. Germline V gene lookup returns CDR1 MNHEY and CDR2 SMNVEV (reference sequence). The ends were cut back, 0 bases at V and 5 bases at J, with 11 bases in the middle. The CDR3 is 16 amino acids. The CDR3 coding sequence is TGTGCCAGCAGTTTATCGGTTACCCCTCGGGCCAACGTCCTGACTTTC. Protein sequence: CASSLSVTPRANVLTF.

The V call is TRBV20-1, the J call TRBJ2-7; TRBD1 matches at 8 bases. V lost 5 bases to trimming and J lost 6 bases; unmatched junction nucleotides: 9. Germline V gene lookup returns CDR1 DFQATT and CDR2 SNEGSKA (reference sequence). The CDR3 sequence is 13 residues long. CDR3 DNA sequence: TGCAGTGCTGGTGAACCAGGGGGCGGCGAGCAGTACTTC. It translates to CSAGEPGGGEQYF.

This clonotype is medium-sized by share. The CDR3 DNA is TGCAGTGCAAACTCCGGGACAGGGATTCAGCCCCAGCATTTT. The encoded protein is CSANSGTGIQPQHF. The chain is built from TRBV20-1 and TRBJ1-5; 9 bases align to TRBD1. The CDR3 covers 14 residues. The germline V gene encodes CDR1 DFQATT and CDR2 SNEGSKA (reference sequence). The trim removed 6 bases at V and 6 bases at J, leaving 9 bases unmatched.

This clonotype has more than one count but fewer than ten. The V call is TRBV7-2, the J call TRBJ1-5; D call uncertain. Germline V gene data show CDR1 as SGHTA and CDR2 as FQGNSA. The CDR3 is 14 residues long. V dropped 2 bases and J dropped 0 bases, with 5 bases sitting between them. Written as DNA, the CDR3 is TGTGCCAGCAGCTTACTCAGTAGCAATCAGCCCCAGCATTTT. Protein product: CASSLLSSNQPQHF.

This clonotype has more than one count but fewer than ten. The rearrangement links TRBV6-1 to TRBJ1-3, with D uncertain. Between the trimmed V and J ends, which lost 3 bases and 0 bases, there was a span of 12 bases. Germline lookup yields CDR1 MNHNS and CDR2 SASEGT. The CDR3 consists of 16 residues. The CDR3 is CASSESAPRSGNTIYF. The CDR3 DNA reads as TGTGCCAGCAGTGAGTCTGCGCCCCGCTCTGGAAACACCATATATTTT.